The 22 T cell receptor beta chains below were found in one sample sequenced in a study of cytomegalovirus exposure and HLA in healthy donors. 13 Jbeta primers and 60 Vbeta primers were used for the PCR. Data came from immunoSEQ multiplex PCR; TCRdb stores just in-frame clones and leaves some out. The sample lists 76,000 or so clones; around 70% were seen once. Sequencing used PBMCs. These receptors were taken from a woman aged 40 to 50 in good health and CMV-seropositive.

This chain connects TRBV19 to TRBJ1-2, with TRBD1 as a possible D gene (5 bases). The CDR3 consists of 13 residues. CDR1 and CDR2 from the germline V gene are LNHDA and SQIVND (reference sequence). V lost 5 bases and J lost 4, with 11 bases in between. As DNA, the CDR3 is TGTGCCAGTAGTGGGGGGAGTACCTATGGCTACACCTTC. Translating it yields CASSGGSTYGYTF.

The CDR3 nucleotides are TGTGCCAGCAGCGTAGGAGGTTCTGGGGCCAACGTCCTGACTTTC. This encodes CASSVGGSGANVLTF. The chain has TRBV9 and TRBJ2-6, with unresolved D. The ends were cut back, 0 bases at V and 1 base at J, with 5 bases in the middle. The V gene's germline CDR1 is SGDLS and CDR2 YYNGEE. The CDR3 runs 15 residues.

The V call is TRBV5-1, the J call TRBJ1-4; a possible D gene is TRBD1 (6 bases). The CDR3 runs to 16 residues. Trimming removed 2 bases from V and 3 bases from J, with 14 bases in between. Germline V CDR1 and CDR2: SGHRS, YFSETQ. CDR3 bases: TGCGCCAGCAGCTTTGGCAGGGGTACGGCTAATGAAAAACTGTTTTTT. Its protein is CASSFGRGTANEKLFF.

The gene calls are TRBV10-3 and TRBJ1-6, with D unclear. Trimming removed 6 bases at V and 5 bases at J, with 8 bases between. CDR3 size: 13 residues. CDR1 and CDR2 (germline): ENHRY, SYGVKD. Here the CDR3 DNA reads TGTGCCATCAGAGGAGAGGATAATTCACCCCTCCACTTT. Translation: CAIRGEDNSPLHF.

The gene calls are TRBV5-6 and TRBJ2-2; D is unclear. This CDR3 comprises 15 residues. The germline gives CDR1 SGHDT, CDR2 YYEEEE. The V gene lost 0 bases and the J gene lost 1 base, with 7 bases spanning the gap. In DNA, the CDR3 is TGTGCCAGCAGCTTGGGTCACAGGAACACCGGGGAGCTGTTTTTT. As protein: CASSLGHRNTGELFF.

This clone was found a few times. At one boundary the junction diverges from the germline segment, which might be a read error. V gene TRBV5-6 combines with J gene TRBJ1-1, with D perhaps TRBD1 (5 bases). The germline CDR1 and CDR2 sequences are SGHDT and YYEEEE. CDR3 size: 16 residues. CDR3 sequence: CASSLFGTGGNTDAFF. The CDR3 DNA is TGTGCCAGCAGCTTGTTCGGGACCGGGGGTAACACTGACGCTTTCTTT.

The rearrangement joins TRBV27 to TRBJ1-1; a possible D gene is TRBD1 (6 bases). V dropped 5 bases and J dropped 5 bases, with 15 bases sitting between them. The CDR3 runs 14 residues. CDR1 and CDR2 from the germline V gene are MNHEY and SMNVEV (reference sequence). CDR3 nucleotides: TGTGCCAGCAGTCCTCTGACAGGTGTAACTGAAGCTTTCTTT. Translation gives CASSPLTGVTEAFF.

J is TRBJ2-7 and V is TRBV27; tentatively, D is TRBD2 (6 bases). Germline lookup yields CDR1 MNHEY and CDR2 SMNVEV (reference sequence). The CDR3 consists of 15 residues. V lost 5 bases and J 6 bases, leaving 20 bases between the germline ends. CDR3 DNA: TGTGCCAGCAGTCAGAGGAGGGAAGGTTGGGCCGAGCAGTACTTC. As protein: CASSQRREGWAEQYF.

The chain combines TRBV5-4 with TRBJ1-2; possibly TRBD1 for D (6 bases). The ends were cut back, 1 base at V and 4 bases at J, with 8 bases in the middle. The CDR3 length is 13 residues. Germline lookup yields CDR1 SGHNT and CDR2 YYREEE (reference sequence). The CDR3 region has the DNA TGTGCCAGCAGCTTGAAGGGGGTCTATGGCTACACCTTC. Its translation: CASSLKGVYGYTF. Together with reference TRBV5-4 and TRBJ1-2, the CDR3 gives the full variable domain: ETGVTQSPTHLIKTRGQQVTLRCSSQSGHNTVSWYQQALGQGPQFIFQYYREEENGRGNFPPRFSGLQFPNYSSELNVNALELDDSALYLCASSLKGVYGYTFGSGTRLTVV.

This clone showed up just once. The CDR3 DNA reads as TGCGCCAGCAGCCAAGCCCGAACAGGGAACACTGAAGCTTTCTTT. This sequence encodes CASSQARTGNTEAFF. V gene TRBV4-3 combines with J gene TRBJ1-1, with a weak D call TRBD1 (5 bases). Germline V CDR1 and CDR2: LGHNA, YSLEER. The length of the CDR3 is 15 residues. With 1 base removed from V and 1 base from J, the gap between germline ends came to 10 bases.

CDR3 sequence (DNA): TGCGCCAGCAGCACCTCCGGGACTTTCCAAGAGACCCAGTACTTC. Translated, it gives CASSTSGTFQETQYF. The gene calls are TRBV5-1 and TRBJ2-5, with D possibly being TRBD2 (6 bases). The V end was cut by 4 bases, the J end by 1 base, with 14 bases between. Per the germline V gene, CDR1 is SGHRS and CDR2 is YFSETQ. This CDR3 has 15 residues.

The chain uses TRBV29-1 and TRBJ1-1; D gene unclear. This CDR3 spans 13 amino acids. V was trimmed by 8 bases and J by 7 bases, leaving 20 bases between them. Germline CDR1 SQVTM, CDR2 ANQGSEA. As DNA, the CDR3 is TGCAGCTTTCCACAAACCGGGGATGGTGAAGCTTTCTTT. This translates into CSFPQTGDGEAFF.

CDR3 residues: CASSLRLTGVTGSSEQYF. In DNA, the CDR3 is TGTGCCAGCAGCTTACGCTTAACCGGGGTCACGGGGAGCTCCGAGCAGTACTTC. The chain employs TRBV7-2 and TRBJ2-7, with D perhaps matching TRBD2 (5 bases). V dropped 2 bases and J dropped 6 bases, with 26 bases sitting between them. The germline V gene has CDR1 SGHTA and CDR2 FQGNSA. This CDR3 region has 18 residues.

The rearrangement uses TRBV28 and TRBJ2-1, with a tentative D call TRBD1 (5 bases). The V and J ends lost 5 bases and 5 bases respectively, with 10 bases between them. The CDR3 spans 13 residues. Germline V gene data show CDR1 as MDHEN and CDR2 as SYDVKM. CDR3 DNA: TGTGCCAGCAGTCCAGGGTCCCACAATGAGCAGTTCTTC. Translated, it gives CASSPGSHNEQFF.

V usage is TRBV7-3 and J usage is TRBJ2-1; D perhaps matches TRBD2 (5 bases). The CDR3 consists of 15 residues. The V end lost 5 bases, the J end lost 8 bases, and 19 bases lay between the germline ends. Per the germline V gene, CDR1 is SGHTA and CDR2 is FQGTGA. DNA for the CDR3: TGTGCCAGCAGCGAACCGAGGGAAGGGTCGGATGAGCAGTTCTTC. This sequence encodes CASSEPREGSDEQFF.

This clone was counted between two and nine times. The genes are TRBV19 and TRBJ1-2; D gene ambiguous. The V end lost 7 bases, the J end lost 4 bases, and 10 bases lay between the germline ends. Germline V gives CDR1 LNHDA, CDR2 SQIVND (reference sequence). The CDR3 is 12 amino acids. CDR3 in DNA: TGTGCCAGTACGCAGCGCCGCTATGGCTACACCTTC. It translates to CASTQRRYGYTF. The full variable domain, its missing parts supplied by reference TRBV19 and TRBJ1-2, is DGGITQSPKYLFRKEGQNVTLSCEQNLNHDAMYWYRQDPGQGLRLIYYSQIVNDFQKGDIAEGYSVSREKKESFPLTVTSAQKNPTAFYLCASTQRRYGYTFGSGTRLTVV.

The chain's CDR3 is CASRRDSRRGNTEAFF. CDR3 DNA: TGTGCCAGTAGGCGGGACAGCCGTCGGGGGAACACTGAAGCTTTCTTT. The rearrangement joins TRBV19 to TRBJ1-1, with 7 nucleotides matching TRBD1. This CDR3 region has 16 residues. V lost 6 bases to trimming and J lost 1 base; unmatched junction nucleotides: 11. Germline CDR1 and CDR2: LNHDA and SQIVND (reference sequence).

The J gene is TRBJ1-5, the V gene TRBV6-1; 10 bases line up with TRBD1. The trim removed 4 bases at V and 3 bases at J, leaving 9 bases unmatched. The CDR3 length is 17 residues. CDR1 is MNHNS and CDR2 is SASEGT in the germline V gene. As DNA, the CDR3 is TGTGCCAGCAGTGCCGGGACAGGGGATGGAGTCAATCAGCCCCAGCATTTT. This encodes CASSAGTGDGVNQPQHF.

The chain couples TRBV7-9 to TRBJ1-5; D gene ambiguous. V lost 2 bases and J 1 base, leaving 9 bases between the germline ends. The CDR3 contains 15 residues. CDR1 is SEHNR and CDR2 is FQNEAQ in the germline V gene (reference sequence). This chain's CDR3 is CASSLTSGSNQPQHF. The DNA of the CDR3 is TGTGCCAGCAGCTTAACCTCGGGAAGCAATCAGCCCCAGCATTTT. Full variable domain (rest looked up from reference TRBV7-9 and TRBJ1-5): DTGVSQNPRHKITKRGQNVTFRCDPISEHNRLYWYRQTLGQGPEFLTYFQNEAQLEKSRLLSDRFSAERPKGSFSTLEIQRTEQGDSAMYLCASSLTSGSNQPQHFGDGTRLSIL.

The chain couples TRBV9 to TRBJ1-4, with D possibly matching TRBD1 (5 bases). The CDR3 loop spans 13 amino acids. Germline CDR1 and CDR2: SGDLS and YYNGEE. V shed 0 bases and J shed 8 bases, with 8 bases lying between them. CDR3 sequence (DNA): TGTGCCAGCAGCGTAGTTCAGGGAGAAAAACTGTTTTTT. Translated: CASSVVQGEKLFF. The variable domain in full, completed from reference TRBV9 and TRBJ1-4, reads DSGVTQTPKHLITATGQRVTLRCSPRSGDLSVYWYQQSLDQGLQFLIQYYNGEERAKGNILERFSAQQFPDLHSELNLSSLELGDSALYFCASSVVQGEKLFFGSGTQLSVL.

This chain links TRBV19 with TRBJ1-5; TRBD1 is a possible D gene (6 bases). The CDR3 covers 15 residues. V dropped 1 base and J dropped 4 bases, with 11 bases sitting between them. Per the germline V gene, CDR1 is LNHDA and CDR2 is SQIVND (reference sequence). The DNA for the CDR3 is TGTGCCAGTAGTATAGTGAGCAGGGGTAATCAGCCCCAGCATTTT. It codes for CASSIVSRGNQPQHF.

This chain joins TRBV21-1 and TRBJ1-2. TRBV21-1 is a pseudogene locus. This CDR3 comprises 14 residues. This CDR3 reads CASSKEPPNYGYTF. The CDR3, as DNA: TGTGCCAGCAGCAAAGAGCCGCCCAACTATGGCTACACCTTC.